This TCR beta chain is drawn from a study of T cells generated in artificial thymic organoids. CDR3 length equals 16 residues. Germline V CDR1 and CDR2: SEHNR, FQNEAQ (reference sequence). V dropped 4 bases and J dropped 5 bases, with 20 bases sitting between them. Human HSPCs were combined with MS5 stroma expressing human DLL1. Organoids were seeded with FACS-purified CD34+CD3- stem and progenitor cells depleted of residual T cells. Separate semi-nested PCRs amplified TCRalpha and TCRbeta libraries using constant-region reverse primers in TRAC or TRBC. One entry per CDR3 protein, called by TCRdb with MiXCR from the 5' RACE reads. The sample includes 7,000 to 8,500 distinct CDR3 sequences, around 25% of them seen just once. Turning to this clonotype: Its antigen is not known. The final CDR3 position lacks the conserved phenylalanine or tryptophan, pointing to a likely read error.

This rearrangement joins TRBV7-9 to TRBJ1-1; D remains unclear. The clonotype comes from a human donor who gave cord blood stem cells for thymic organoid culture, a cardiac surgery patient who gave postnatal thymus, or a blood donor (not recorded which). The sequenced material came from naive CD8+ T cells grown in artificial thymic organoids from cord blood stem and progenitor cells. Documented subset: CD3+TCRalphabeta+CD8SP T cells; for blood, CD45RO-CCR7+ naive CD8+ T cells. The CDR3 bases are TGTGCCAGCAGCTCCACCGGCAGGACGGGGTCGACTGAAGCTTTCTCT. As protein: CASSSTGRTGSTEAFS.